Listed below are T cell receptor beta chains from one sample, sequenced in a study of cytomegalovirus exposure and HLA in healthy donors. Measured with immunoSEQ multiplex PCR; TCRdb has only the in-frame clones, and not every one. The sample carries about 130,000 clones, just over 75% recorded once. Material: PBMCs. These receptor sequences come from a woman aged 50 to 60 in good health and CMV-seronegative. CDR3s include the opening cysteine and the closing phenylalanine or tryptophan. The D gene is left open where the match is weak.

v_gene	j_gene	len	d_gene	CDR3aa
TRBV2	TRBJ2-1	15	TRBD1	CASRGPGQGYNEQFF
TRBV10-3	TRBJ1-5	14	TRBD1	CAISEGTGNQPQNF
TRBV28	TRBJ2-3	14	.	CASSLRDLADTQYF
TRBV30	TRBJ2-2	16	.	CAWSRGAAPNTGELFF
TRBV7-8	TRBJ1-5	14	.	CASSVGRGGQPQHF
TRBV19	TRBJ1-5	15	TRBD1	CASSARTGGNQPQHF
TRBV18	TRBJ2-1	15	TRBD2	CASSPTSGEYNEQFF
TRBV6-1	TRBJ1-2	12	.	CASSSDAYGYTF
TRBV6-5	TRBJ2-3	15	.	CASSYTGDGTDTQYF
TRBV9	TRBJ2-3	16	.	CASSELAGTSTDTQYF
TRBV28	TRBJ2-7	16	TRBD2	CASSPHRGSGSNEQYF
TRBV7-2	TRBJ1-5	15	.	CASSLGSPQNQPQHF
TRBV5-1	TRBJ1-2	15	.	CASSFGGARGYGYPF
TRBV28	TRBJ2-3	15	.	CASSQGGEGTDTQYF
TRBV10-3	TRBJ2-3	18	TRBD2	CAISELGIAGGSTDTQYF
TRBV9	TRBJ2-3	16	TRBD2	CASSAASGRITDTQYF
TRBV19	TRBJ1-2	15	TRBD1	CASSPRTGGPNGYTF
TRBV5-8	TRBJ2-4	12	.	CASSLGENIQYF
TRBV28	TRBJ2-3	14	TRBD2	CASSFGPGGDTQYF
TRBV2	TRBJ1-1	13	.	CASTDDWNTEAFF
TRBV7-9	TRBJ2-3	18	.	CASSSPGGQFPHPDTQYF
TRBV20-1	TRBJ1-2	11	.	CSAKQDYGYTF
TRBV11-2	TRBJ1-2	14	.	CASSPGGVGDGYTF
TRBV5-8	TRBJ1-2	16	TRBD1	CASSLAWGQTNYGYTF
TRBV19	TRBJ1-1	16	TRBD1	CASSSQGQGASAEAFF
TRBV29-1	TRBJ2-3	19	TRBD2	CSVDYGTSGLAGYTDTQYF
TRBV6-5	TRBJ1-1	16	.	CASSYFGGRMDTEAFF
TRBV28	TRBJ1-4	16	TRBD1	CASSSMTGVRGEKLFF